The next 11 T cell receptor beta chains were all read from a single sample in a study of blood T cell repertoires in COVID-19. The table came from immunoSEQ multiplex PCR; TCRdb's copy has only in-frame clones and leaves some out. In the table there are some 320,000 clones, 89% of which are singletons. Sequenced sample: PBMCs or T cells enriched from blood (not recorded which). All receptors derive from a man between 60 and 75 years old who had recovered from COVID-19.

In this sample, this clone turned up once. V is TRBV3-1 (or the pseudogene TRBV3-2) and J is TRBJ1-2, with a possible D match to TRBD1 (5 bases). Germline loops: CDR1 LGHDT, CDR2 YNNKEL (reference sequence). CDR3 length equals 12 residues. Trimming took off 3 bases at V and 7 bases at J, with 9 bases between the two ends. This chain's CDR3 is CASSHREGGYTF. The CDR3 DNA reads as TGTGCCAGCAGCCACAGGGAGGGTGGCTACACCTTC.

The chain couples TRBV20-1 to TRBJ2-1; possibly TRBD1 for D (5 bases). Germline CDR1 is DFQATT and CDR2 is SNEGSKA (reference sequence). This CDR3 comprises 18 residues. Trimming took 3 bases from V and 0 from J, leaving 21 bases between them. The chain's CDR3 is CSASSGASPGSSYNEQFF. The CDR3 DNA is TGCAGTGCTAGTTCTGGGGCCTCGCCCGGAAGCTCCTACAATGAGCAGTTCTTC.

This chain links TRBV5-1 with TRBJ2-2, with D possibly being TRBD1 (6 bases). This CDR3 is built from 14 residues. V was trimmed by 4 bases and J by 5 bases, leaving 12 bases between them. The V gene's germline CDR1 is SGHRS and CDR2 YFSETQ. CDR3 nucleotides: TGCGCCAGCAGCGGTCGGACAGATACCGGGGAGCTGTTTTTT. Residues: CASSGRTDTGELFF.

This chain links TRBV6-1 with TRBJ2-7, with 11 bases that match TRBD2. Germline CDR1 is MNHNS and CDR2 is SASEGT. The CDR3 runs to 18 residues. Trimming cost V 2 bases and J 0 bases; bases outside gene matches: 9. CDR3 sequence: CASSERLAGGSYSYEQYF. The CDR3 region has the DNA TGTGCCAGCAGTGAAAGGCTAGCGGGAGGCTCTTACTCCTACGAGCAGTACTTC.

The rearrangement uses TRBV29-1 and TRBJ1-4, with 8 bases aligning to TRBD1. V shed 4 bases, J shed 8 bases, and the junction held 6 bases outside the gene matches. This CDR3 spans 13 amino acids. The germline gives CDR1 SQVTM, CDR2 ANQGSEA. CDR3 sequence reads: CSVGQGTAEKLFF. In nucleotides, the CDR3 is TGCAGCGTTGGACAGGGGACAGCGGAAAAACTGTTTTTT.

The chain combines TRBV4-3 with TRBJ1-3; 11 positions agree with TRBD1. V shed 4 bases and J 3 bases; nucleotides not matched to a gene: 2. The germline V gene encodes CDR1 LGHNA and CDR2 YSLEER. The CDR3 is made up of 15 amino acids. CDR3 sequence: CASSRGQGVGNTIYF. CDR3 sequence (DNA): TGCGCCAGCAGCCGGGGACAGGGGGTTGGAAACACCATATATTTT.

This chain connects TRBV7-3 to TRBJ1-1; maybe TRBD1 (6 bases). Trimming removed 5 bases from V and 3 bases from J, with 19 bases in between. Germline V lookup: CDR1 SGHTA, CDR2 FQGTGA. The CDR3 has 16 amino acids. The CDR3 sequence: CASSPHHRVGDTEAFF. CDR3 coding DNA: TGTGCCAGCAGCCCCCACCACAGGGTTGGGGACACTGAAGCTTTCTTT.

The table lists this clone with a few counts. The chain links TRBV19 to TRBJ1-3, with 10 nucleotides matching TRBD1. Germline CDR1 and CDR2: LNHDA and SQIVND (reference sequence). The CDR3 totals 15 residues. V gave up 4 bases and J gave up 3 bases; unmatched junction bases: 3. CDR3 sequence: CASSTGQGNGNTIYF. Written as DNA, the CDR3 is TGTGCCAGTAGTACGGGACAGGGGAATGGAAACACCATATATTTT.

The CDR3 is CASSPVQGNTEAFF. The CDR3 coding sequence is TGTGCCAGCTCACCAGTACAGGGCAACACTGAAGCTTTCTTT. V usage is TRBV18 and J usage is TRBJ1-1; D perhaps matches TRBD1 (6 bases). Germline CDR1 and CDR2: KGHSH and LQKENI. V was cut by 2 bases and J by 2 bases, with 9 bases left in between. The CDR3 runs to 14 residues.

The CDR3 DNA is TGTGCCACCAGTGACAACAGGGAATTGTCCTACGAGCAGTACTTC. Its translation: CATSDNRELSYEQYF. The chain couples TRBV24-1 to TRBJ2-7; possibly TRBD1 for D (6 bases). V was pared by 4 bases and J by 1 base, with 13 bases between. The CDR3 consists of 15 residues. Germline assignment: CDR1 KGHDR and CDR2 SFDVKD.

This clone was detected a few times. The rearrangement links TRBV7-2 to TRBJ2-1; D is ambiguous. The germline gives CDR1 SGHTA, CDR2 FQGNSA. V lost 5 bases to trimming and J lost 0 bases, with 8 bases between them. This CDR3 has 14 amino acids. The CDR3 DNA is TGTGCCAGCAGCCCGACAAGCTCCTACAATGAGCAGTTCTTC. It codes for CASSPTSSYNEQFF.